The 31 T cell receptor beta chains below come from one sample, sequenced in a study of PD-L1 blockade in urothelial cancer. The repertoire was sequenced with immunoSEQ multiplex PCR; TCRdb's copy has only in-frame clones and lacks some. Of some 77,000 clones in the sample, about 90% were seen once. The input for sequencing was PBMCs, taken around atezolizumab (anti-PD-L1) treatment. Every receptor here comes from a woman between 70 and 85 years old with urothelial cancer.

This chain joins TRBV5-1 and TRBJ2-3; maybe TRBD2 (7 bases). The CDR3 runs to 15 residues. Trimming removed 0 bases at V and 2 bases at J, with 10 bases between. The germline gives CDR1 SGHRS, CDR2 YFSETQ. The CDR3 is CASSLEGGHTDTQYF. The CDR3 DNA reads as TGCGCCAGCAGCTTGGAGGGGGGGCACACAGATACGCAGTATTTT.

The chain couples TRBV11-2 to TRBJ1-2; the D is unclear. Between the trimmed V and J ends, which lost 0 bases and 11 bases, there was a span of 13 bases. Germline V gene data show CDR1 as SGHAT and CDR2 as FQNNGV. This CDR3 contains 13 residues. CDR3 DNA: TGTGCCAGCAGCTTAGATCCCTCCCGGGGATACACCTTC. This translates into CASSLDPSRGYTF.

The chain joins TRBV30 to TRBJ1-3, with D uncertain. Trimming stripped 7 bases from V and 0 bases from J, with 10 bases between. Germline V gives CDR1 GTSNPN, CDR2 SVGIG (reference sequence). The CDR3 contains 13 residues. The chain's CDR3 is CASDSSSGNTIYF. In DNA form, the CDR3 reads TGTGCCTCGGACTCCAGCTCTGGAAACACCATATATTTT.

The chain is built from TRBV7-2 and TRBJ2-3; 7 nucleotides line up with TRBD2. Germline-derived CDR1 and CDR2 are SGHTA and FQGNSA. The CDR3 is 14 residues long. V lost 5 bases, J lost 4 bases, and 6 bases stayed unmatched. The CDR3 loop is CASSSGGRADTQYF. The DNA for the CDR3 is TGTGCCAGCAGCAGTGGGGGGAGGGCAGATACGCAGTATTTT. The full variable domain, in which reference TRBV7-2 and TRBJ2-3 provide the parts outside the CDR3, is GAGVSQSPSNKVTEKGKDVELRCDPISGHTALYWYRQSLGQGLEFLIYFQGNSAPDKSGLPSDRFSAERTGGSVSTLTIQRTQQEDSAVYLCASSSGGRADTQYFGPGTRLTVL.

The chain links TRBV5-1 to TRBJ2-7, with 7 bases identical to TRBD2. Trimming at V came to 2 bases and at J to 1 base, leaving 6 bases not matched to a gene. The CDR3 sequence is 15 residues long. Germline lookup yields CDR1 SGHRS and CDR2 YFSETQ. CDR3 residues: CASSFLGLGSYEQYF. The CDR3 coding sequence is TGCGCCAGCAGCTTTCTCGGACTAGGGTCCTACGAGCAGTACTTC.

V usage is TRBV19 and J usage is TRBJ2-5; TRBD2 matches at 14 bases. The V gene's germline CDR1 is LNHDA and CDR2 SQIVND (reference sequence). The CDR3 runs 15 residues. After removal of 5 bases from V and 1 base from J, the junction contained 0 bases not matched to a gene. CDR3 protein: CASSGLAGGQETQYF. The CDR3 DNA follows: TGTGCCAGTAGTGGACTAGCGGGGGGCCAAGAGACCCAGTACTTC.

V gene TRBV5-6 combines with J gene TRBJ1-2; 7 nucleotides match TRBD1. The CDR3 has 15 residues. Germline V lookup: CDR1 SGHDT, CDR2 YYEEEE. V lost 4 bases and J lost 4; bases outside the gene matches: 10. CDR3 loop: CASSPGTALFYGYTF. The CDR3 coding sequence is TGTGCCAGCAGCCCCGGGACAGCTTTGTTCTATGGCTACACCTTC.

CDR3 DNA sequence: TGCAGCGTTGTCGAAGGGACAGGTGGCCGCTCCTACGAGCAGTACTTC. It specifies CSVVEGTGGRSYEQYF. The chain combines TRBV29-1 with TRBJ2-7; 8 positions agree with TRBD1. The CDR3 consists of 16 residues. J lost 0 bases, V lost 4 bases, and 11 bases had no gene match. Germline V lookup: CDR1 SQVTM, CDR2 ANQGSEA.

This chain links TRBV30 with TRBJ1-6; no clear D gene. This CDR3 has 13 amino acids. CDR1 and CDR2 (germline): GTSNPN, SVGIG (reference sequence). V was clipped by 4 bases and J by 4 bases, with 8 bases between them. CDR3 nucleotide sequence: TGTGCCTGGATCGGGGAGTATAATTCACCCCTCCACTTT. Its protein is CAWIGEYNSPLHF.

J is TRBJ1-6 and V is TRBV10-3; D is possibly TRBD1 (5 bases). This CDR3 spans 13 amino acids. V was shortened by 6 bases and J by 6 bases, with 9 bases between the two germline ends. Germline V gene data show CDR1 as ENHRY and CDR2 as SYGVKD. The CDR3 sequence: CAIRIGVNSPLHF. In DNA, the CDR3 is TGTGCCATCAGGATAGGGGTTAATTCACCCCTCCACTTT.

The rearrangement joins TRBV6-5 to TRBJ1-1; D uncertain. Germline V gene data show CDR1 as MNHEY and CDR2 as SVGAGI. The CDR3 consists of 12 residues. Trimming removed 4 bases at V and 11 bases at J, with 14 bases between. Here the CDR3 DNA reads TGTGCCAGCAGTTCCCGTGGGCGTGTGGCTTTCTTT. Residues: CASSSRGRVAFF.

The V call is TRBV9, the J call TRBJ2-1; 10 nucleotides agree with TRBD2. CDR1 is SGDLS and CDR2 is YYNGEE in the germline V gene. The CDR3 has 15 residues. After removal of 0 bases from V and 8 bases from J, the junction contained 5 bases not matched to a gene. The CDR3 here is CASSVGLAGVYEQFF. The DNA for the CDR3 is TGTGCCAGCAGCGTAGGGCTAGCGGGAGTATATGAGCAGTTCTTC.

The chain employs TRBV4-1 and TRBJ2-7; tentative D call: TRBD2 (7 bases). The V and J ends lost 2 bases and 2 bases respectively, with 16 bases between them. Germline V CDR1 and CDR2: MGHRA, YSYEKL. This CDR3 spans 16 amino acids. The CDR3 here is CASSQPLRGAPYEQYF. The CDR3 region has the DNA TGCGCCAGCAGCCAACCGTTACGGGGGGCCCCCTACGAGCAGTACTTC.

This clone was seen many times. The chain employs TRBV6-1 and TRBJ1-5; D ambiguous. CDR1 is MNHNS, CDR2 SASEGT, per germline. The CDR3 length is 13 residues. V shed 2 bases and J shed 5 bases, with 7 bases lying between them. The CDR3 DNA reads as TGTGCCAGCAGTGAACTAATGGATCAGCCCCAGCATTTT. This gives the protein CASSELMDQPQHF.

This chain uses TRBV4-1 with TRBJ2-1; 10 positions agree with TRBD2. Germline CDR1 and CDR2: MGHRA and YSYEKL. V lost 2 bases and J lost 15; bases outside the gene matches: 19. This CDR3 has 17 amino acids. The CDR3 region is CASSQWGSGRQQQPGFF. The CDR3 region has the DNA TGCGCCAGCAGCCAATGGGGTAGCGGGAGGCAACAGCAACCCGGGTTCTTC.

The rearrangement links TRBV10-3 to TRBJ2-4; 8 bases line up with TRBD1. With 10 bases clipped from V and 8 bases from J, the junction kept 10 bases outside the gene matches. This CDR3 has 13 amino acids. In germline, CDR1 is ENHRY, CDR2 SYGVKD. This CDR3 is CATKGQGADIQYF. The DNA for the CDR3 is TGTGCCACCAAAGGCCAGGGGGCTGACATTCAGTACTTC.

The chain employs TRBV5-1 and TRBJ2-1, with D possibly TRBD2 on 6 matching bases. Germline lookup yields CDR1 SGHRS and CDR2 YFSETQ. The length of the CDR3 is 16 residues. Trimming took 0 bases from V and 2 from J, leaving 12 bases between them. CDR3 region: CASSLASGEPYNEQFF. The CDR3 DNA reads as TGCGCCAGCAGCTTGGCTTCGGGGGAGCCCTACAATGAGCAGTTCTTC.

The rearrangement uses TRBV19 and TRBJ2-2; 8 nucleotides match TRBD1. CDR3 length: 15 residues. CDR1 and CDR2 from the germline V gene are LNHDA and SQIVND (reference sequence). V shed 3 bases and J 7 bases; nucleotides not matched to a gene: 7. The CDR3 coding sequence is TGTGCCAGTAGTATCCCAGGGGGCTACGGCGGGGAGCTGTTTTTT. Its translation: CASSIPGGYGGELFF.

The chain links TRBV6-1 to TRBJ2-7, with 11 bases fitting TRBD2. The CDR3 spans 17 residues. V was pared by 3 bases and J by 3 bases, with 10 bases of the junction left unmatched. Germline V lookup: CDR1 MNHNS, CDR2 SASEGT. Here the CDR3 reads CASSDLSGRASFYEQYF. The CDR3 region has the DNA TGTGCCAGCAGTGACCTTAGCGGGAGGGCCTCTTTCTACGAGCAGTACTTC.

The chain combines TRBV7-9 with TRBJ1-3; the D gene is possibly TRBD1 (5 bases). CDR3 length equals 15 residues. CDR1 is SEHNR and CDR2 is FQNEAQ in the germline V gene (reference sequence). Trimming cost V 2 bases and J 2 bases, with 10 bases left between them. The CDR3 loop is CASSLPTGPGNTIYF. In nucleotides, the CDR3 is TGTGCCAGCAGCTTACCAACAGGTCCTGGAAACACCATATATTTT.

This clone was recorded once. The V and J genes are TRBV20-1 and TRBJ1-1; TRBD1 agrees at 7 bases. Germline CDR1 and CDR2: DFQATT and SNEGSKA (reference sequence). The CDR3 runs to 11 residues. With V trimmed by 5 bases and J by 4 bases, 1 base remained unmatched. CDR3 sequence: CSAGTATEAFF. The CDR3 DNA is TGCAGTGCTGGGACAGCCACTGAAGCTTTCTTT.

The V gene is TRBV19, the J gene TRBJ1-4; D not resolved. This CDR3 has 13 amino acids. V lost 5 bases, J lost 7 bases, and 11 bases lay in between. Germline CDR1 and CDR2: LNHDA and SQIVND (reference sequence). The CDR3 region has the DNA TGTGCCAGTAGTGGGGAGGGTTTTGAAAAACTGTTTTTT. It translates to CASSGEGFEKLFF.

This chain uses TRBV7-2 with TRBJ2-7; 8 bases map to TRBD1. The CDR3 totals 15 residues. V shed 1 base, J shed 6 bases, and the junction held 8 bases outside the gene matches. The V gene's germline CDR1 is SGHTA and CDR2 FQGNSA. The CDR3: CASSLGRSRGLEQYF. DNA for the CDR3: TGTGCCAGCAGCTTAGGCCGGTCCAGGGGGCTCGAGCAGTACTTC.

The chain is built from TRBV7-3 and TRBJ2-5; 7 nucleotides line up with TRBD1. With V trimmed by 5 bases and J by 1 base, 7 bases remained unmatched. Germline CDR1 reads SGHTA; CDR2 reads FQGTGA. This CDR3 has 15 residues. The CDR3 protein is CASSQRQGGQETQYF. CDR3 nucleotides: TGTGCCAGCAGCCAACGACAGGGCGGCCAAGAGACCCAGTACTTC.

The chain is built from TRBV5-8 and TRBJ1-4; no firm D call. The CDR3 covers 16 residues. Germline V gene sequence: CDR1 SGHTS, CDR2 YDEGEE. Trimming shortened V by 6 bases and J by 4 bases, and 19 bases separated the two germline ends. CDR3 bases: TGTGCCAGCATCCTACTTGTCCAGGCCCTTAATGAAAAACTGTTTTTT. Amino acid sequence: CASILLVQALNEKLFF.

V gene TRBV18 combines with J gene TRBJ2-3, with D uncertain. Per the germline V gene, CDR1 is KGHSH and CDR2 is LQKENI. V lost 2 bases and J lost 5, with 20 bases in between. This CDR3 region has 17 residues. The CDR3, as DNA: TGTGCCAGCTCACCAACCCCGCCGATAAGCTCTAGAGATACGCAGTATTTT. Translating it yields CASSPTPPISSRDTQYF. Drawing the rest from reference TRBV18 and TRBJ2-3, the complete variable domain is NAGVMQNPRHLVRRRGQEARLRCSPMKGHSHVYWYRQLPEEGLKFMVYLQKENIIDESGMPKERFSAEFPKEGPSILRIQQVVRGDSAAYFCASSPTPPISSRDTQYFGPGTRLTVL.

This chain links TRBV28 with TRBJ2-7, with a weak D call TRBD2 (7 bases). The CDR3 sequence is 14 residues long. Trimming cost V 5 bases and J 6 bases, with 17 bases left between them. The germline CDR1 and CDR2 sequences are MDHEN and SYDVKM. CDR3 nucleotides: TGTGCCAGCAGTGTTACTTGGGGAGGGGGCGAGCAGTACTTC. It codes for CASSVTWGGGEQYF.

This chain links TRBV15 with TRBJ2-2; 7 bases line up with TRBD1. Germline CDR1 LNHNV, CDR2 YYDKDF (reference sequence). With 5 bases clipped from V and 4 bases from J, the junction kept 7 bases outside the gene matches. This CDR3 has 15 residues. CDR3 bases: TGTGCCACCAGCCCACGACAGGGTGCCACCGGGGAGCTGTTTTTT. This sequence encodes CATSPRQGATGELFF. Looking up the rest from reference TRBV15 and TRBJ2-2 gives the full variable domain: DAMVIQNPRYQVTQFGKPVTLSCSQTLNHNVMYWYQQKSSQAPKLLFHYYDKDFNNEADTPDNFQSRRPNTSFCFLDIRSPGLGDTAMYLCATSPRQGATGELFFGEGSRLTVL.

Of note for this clone: An end of the junction differs from the germline gene, which may be a read error. The chain uses TRBV19 and TRBJ2-1, with a tentative D call TRBD2 (6 bases). Per the germline V gene, CDR1 is LNHDA and CDR2 is SQIVND (reference sequence). CDR3 length equals 15 residues. The DNA of the CDR3 is TGTGCCAGTAGTACCTTCCGGGACTCCCACAATGAGCAGTTCTTC. Amino acids: CASSTFRDSHNEQFF.

The gene calls are TRBV7-9 and TRBJ1-1; 7 nucleotides line up with TRBD1. CDR3 size: 12 residues. The germline CDR1 and CDR2 sequences are SEHNR and FQNEAQ (reference sequence). The V segment lost 5 bases and the J segment 10 bases; nucleotides outside the gene matches: 7. CDR3 region: CASSPPTGLAFF. CDR3 nucleotide sequence: TGTGCCAGCAGCCCCCCGACAGGGCTAGCTTTCTTT.

The chain recombines TRBV2 with TRBJ1-2; 7 nucleotides align to TRBD1. The V gene's germline CDR1 is SNHLY and CDR2 FYNNEI. Trimming cost V 7 bases and J 4 bases; bases outside gene matches: 6. The CDR3 contains 13 residues. For the CDR3, the DNA is TGTGCCAGCACTAAGGACAGGATCTATGGCTACACCTTC. This sequence encodes CASTKDRIYGYTF.